The clone carrying this T cell receptor (beta chain) was seen more than once but under ten times. The antigen is undetermined. It was with a sample-barcoded 5' primer and a J-beta primer mix that a second PCR of roughly 7 to 12 cycles was run. TCRdb passed the 5' RACE reads through MiXCR, listing each CDR3 protein once. The sample lists under 950,000 distinct CDR3 sequences, roughly 20% seen once, with roughly 22% in the top ten. This sample was taken from a study of blood T cells in healthy people across ages. Overall study results and limits: Significant beta diversity loss was already apparent by age around 36, declining roughly linearly.

This CDR3 has 17 amino acids. The ends were cut back, 4 bases at V and 2 bases at J, with 20 bases in the middle. CDR1 is SGHRS and CDR2 is YFSETQ in the germline V gene. The specimen was blood. This sequence was found in a man between 65 and 85 years old in good health. This rearrangement joins TRBV5-1 to TRBJ2-3; possibly TRBD1 for D (6 bases). The CDR3 DNA reads as TGCGCCAGCAGCGCATTTGACGGGACATTCTTCACAGATACGCAGTATTTT. It encodes CASSAFDGTFFTDTQYF.